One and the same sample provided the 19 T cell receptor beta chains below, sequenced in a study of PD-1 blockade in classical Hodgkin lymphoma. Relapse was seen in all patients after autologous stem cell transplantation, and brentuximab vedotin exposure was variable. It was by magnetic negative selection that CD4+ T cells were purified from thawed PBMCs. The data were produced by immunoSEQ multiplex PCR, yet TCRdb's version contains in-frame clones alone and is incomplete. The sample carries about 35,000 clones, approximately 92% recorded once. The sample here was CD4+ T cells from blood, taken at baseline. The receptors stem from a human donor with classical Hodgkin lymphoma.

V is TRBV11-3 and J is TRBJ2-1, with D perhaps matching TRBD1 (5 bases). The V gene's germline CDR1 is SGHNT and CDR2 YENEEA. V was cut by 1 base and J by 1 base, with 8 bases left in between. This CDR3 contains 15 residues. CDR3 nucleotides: TGTGCCAGCAGCTTAGGGGGCGAGTCCTACAATGAGCAGTTCTTC. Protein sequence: CASSLGGESYNEQFF.

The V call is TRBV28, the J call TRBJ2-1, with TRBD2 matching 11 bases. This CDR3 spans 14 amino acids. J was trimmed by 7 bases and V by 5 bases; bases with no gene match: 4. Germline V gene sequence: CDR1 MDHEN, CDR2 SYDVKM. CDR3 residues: CASSPRLAGNEQFF. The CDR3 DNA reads TGTGCCAGCAGTCCCCGACTAGCGGGAAATGAGCAGTTCTTC.

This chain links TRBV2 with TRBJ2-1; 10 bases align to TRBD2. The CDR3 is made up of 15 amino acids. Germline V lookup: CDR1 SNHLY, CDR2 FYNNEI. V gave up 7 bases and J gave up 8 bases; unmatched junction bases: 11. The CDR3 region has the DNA TGTGCCAGCAACCCCGGGCTAGCGGGAGTATATGAGCAGTTCTTC. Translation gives CASNPGLAGVYEQFF.

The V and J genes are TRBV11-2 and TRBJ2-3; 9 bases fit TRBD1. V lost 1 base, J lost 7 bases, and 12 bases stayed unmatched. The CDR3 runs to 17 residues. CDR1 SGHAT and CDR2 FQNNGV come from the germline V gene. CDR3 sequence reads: CASSLAGQGHLGHTQYF. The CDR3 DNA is TGTGCCAGCAGCTTAGCTGGACAGGGGCATTTGGGACATACGCAGTATTTT.

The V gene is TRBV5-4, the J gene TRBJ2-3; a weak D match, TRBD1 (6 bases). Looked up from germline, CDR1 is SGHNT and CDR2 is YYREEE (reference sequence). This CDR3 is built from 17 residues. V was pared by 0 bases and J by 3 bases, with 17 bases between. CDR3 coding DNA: TGTGCCAGCAGCTTGGCCTTGGGGGCGCGTTTGACAGATACGCAGTATTTT. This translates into CASSLALGARLTDTQYF.

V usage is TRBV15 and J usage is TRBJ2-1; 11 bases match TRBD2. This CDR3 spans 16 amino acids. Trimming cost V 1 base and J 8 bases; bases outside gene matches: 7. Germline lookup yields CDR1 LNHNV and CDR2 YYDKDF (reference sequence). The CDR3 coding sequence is TGTGCCACCAGCAGAGGTGCTAGCGGGAGGAGCGATGAGCAGTTCTTC. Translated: CATSRGASGRSDEQFF.

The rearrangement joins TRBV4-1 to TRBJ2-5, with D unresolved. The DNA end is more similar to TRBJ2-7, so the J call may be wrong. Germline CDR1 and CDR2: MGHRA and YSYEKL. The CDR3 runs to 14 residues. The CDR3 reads CASSQDRRDYEQYF. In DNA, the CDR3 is TGCGCCAGCAGCCAAGATAGAAGGGACTACGAGCAGTACTTC.

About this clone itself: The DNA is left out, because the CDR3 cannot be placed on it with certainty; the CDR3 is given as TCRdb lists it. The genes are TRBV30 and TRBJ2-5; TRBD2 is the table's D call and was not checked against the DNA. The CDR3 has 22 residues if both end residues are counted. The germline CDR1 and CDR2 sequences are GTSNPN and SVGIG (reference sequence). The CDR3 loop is CAWSPHISVPGVPRAGQETQYF.

CDR3 sequence: CASSLLPSGNTIYF. The CDR3, as DNA: TGTGCCAGCAGCTTACTTCCATCTGGAAACACCATATATTTT. This chain connects TRBV13 to TRBJ1-3; D is unresolved. The V end lost 2 bases, the J end lost 1 base, and 6 bases lay between the germline ends. This CDR3 is built from 14 residues. Germline CDR1 is PRHDT and CDR2 is FYEKMQ (reference sequence).

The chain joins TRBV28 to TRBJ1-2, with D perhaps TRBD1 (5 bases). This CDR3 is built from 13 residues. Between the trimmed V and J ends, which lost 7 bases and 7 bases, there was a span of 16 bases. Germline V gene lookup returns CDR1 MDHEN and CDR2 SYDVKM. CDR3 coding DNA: TGTGCCAGCACCACGGGGGATAGGTCTGGCTACACCTTC. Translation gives CASTTGDRSGYTF.

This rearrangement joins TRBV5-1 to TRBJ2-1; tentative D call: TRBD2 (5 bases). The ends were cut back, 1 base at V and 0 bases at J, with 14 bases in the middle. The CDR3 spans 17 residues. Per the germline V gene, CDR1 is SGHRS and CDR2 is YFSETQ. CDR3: CASSLSLGETSYNEQFF. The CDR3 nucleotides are TGCGCCAGCAGCTTGAGTCTCGGGGAGACCTCCTACAATGAGCAGTTCTTC.

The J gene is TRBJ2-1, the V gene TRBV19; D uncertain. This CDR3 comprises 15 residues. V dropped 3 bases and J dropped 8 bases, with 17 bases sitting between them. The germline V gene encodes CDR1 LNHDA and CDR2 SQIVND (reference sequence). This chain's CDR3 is CASSIKNGQSHEQFF. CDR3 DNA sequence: TGTGCCAGTAGTATTAAGAATGGCCAGTCTCATGAGCAGTTCTTC.

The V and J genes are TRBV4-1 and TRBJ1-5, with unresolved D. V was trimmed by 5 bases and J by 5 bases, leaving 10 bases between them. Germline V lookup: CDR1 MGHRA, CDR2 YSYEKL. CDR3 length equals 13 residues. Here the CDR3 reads CASSTRFDQPQHF. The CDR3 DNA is TGCGCCAGCAGCACCCGGTTCGATCAGCCCCAGCATTTT.

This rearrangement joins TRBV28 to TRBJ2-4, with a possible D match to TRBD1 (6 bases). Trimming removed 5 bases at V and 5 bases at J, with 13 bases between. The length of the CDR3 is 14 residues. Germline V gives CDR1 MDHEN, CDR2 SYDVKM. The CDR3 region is CASSQTGWENIQYF. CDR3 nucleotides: TGTGCCAGCAGTCAGACAGGATGGGAAAACATTCAGTACTTC. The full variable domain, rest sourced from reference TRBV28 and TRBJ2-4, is DVKVTQSSRYLVKRTGEKVFLECVQDMDHENMFWYRQDPGLGLRLIYFSYDVKMKEKGDIPEGYSVSREKKERFSLILESASTNQTSMYLCASSQTGWENIQYFGAGTRLSVL.

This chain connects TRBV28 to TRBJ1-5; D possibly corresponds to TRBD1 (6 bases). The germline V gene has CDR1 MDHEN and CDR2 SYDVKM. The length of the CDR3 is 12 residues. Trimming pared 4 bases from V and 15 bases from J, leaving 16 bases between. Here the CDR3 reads CASSWRDTSWHF. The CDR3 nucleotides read TGTGCCAGCAGTTGGAGGGACACATCTTGGCATTTT.

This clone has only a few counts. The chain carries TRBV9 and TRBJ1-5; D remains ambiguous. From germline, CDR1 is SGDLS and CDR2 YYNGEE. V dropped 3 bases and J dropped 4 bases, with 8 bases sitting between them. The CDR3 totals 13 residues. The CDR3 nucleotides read TGTGCCAGCAGCGGGACGGGGAATCAGCCCCAGCATTTT. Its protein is CASSGTGNQPQHF.

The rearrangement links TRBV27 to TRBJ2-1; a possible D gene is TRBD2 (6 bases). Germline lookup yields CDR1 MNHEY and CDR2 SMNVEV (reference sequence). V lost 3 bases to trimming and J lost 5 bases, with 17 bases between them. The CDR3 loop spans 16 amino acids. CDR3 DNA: TGTGCCAGCAGTTTTGCGGGACCCGCTAAGAACAATGAGCAGTTCTTC. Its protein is CASSFAGPAKNNEQFF.

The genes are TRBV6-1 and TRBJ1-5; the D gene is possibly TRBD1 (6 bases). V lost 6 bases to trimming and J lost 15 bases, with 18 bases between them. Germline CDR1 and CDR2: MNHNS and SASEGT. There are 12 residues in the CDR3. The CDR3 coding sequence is TGTGCCAGCAGCGTACTGCAGGGGACATTGCATTTT. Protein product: CASSVLQGTLHF.

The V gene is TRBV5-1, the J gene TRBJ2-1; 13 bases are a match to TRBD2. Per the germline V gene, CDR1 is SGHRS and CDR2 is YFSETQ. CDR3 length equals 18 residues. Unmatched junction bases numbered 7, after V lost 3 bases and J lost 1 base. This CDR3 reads CASSSLAGGPRSYNEQFF. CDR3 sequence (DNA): TGCGCCAGCAGCTCACTAGCGGGAGGGCCCCGATCCTACAATGAGCAGTTCTTC. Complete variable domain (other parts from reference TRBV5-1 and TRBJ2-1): KAGVTQTPRYLIKTRGQQVTLSCSPISGHRSVSWYQQTPGQGLQFLFEYFSETQRNKGNFPGRFSGRQFSNSRSEMNVSTLELGDSALYLCASSSLAGGPRSYNEQFFGPGTRLTVL.